This paragraph reports one TCR beta chain. The data were produced by immunoSEQ multiplex PCR, yet TCRdb's version contains in-frame clones alone and is incomplete. Among some 120,000 clones listed, around 63% were seen once. This entry belongs to a study of blood T cell repertoires in COVID-19. Study background: COVID-19 samples collected from the United States, Italy and Spain covered acute and convalescent phases. T cells, B-cell-depleted T cells, or PBMCs supplied cDNA or gDNA.

Trimming took off 6 bases at V and 4 bases at J, with 16 bases between the two ends. The germline V gene encodes CDR1 MNHNY and CDR2 SVGAGI (reference sequence). This CDR3 comprises 15 residues. The receptor comes from a woman aged 70 to 79 with acute or convalescent COVID-19. The sample comprised peripheral blood. The chain has TRBV6-6 and TRBJ1-5, with D uncertain. In nucleotides, the CDR3 is TGTGCCAGCAGCATACCCGGTGGCGGAAATCAGCCCCAGCATTTT. Protein sequence: CASSIPGGGNQPQHF.